The 15 T cell receptor beta chains below were found in one sample sequenced in a study of chemoradiotherapy in HPV16-positive cancers. The assay was immunoSEQ multiplex PCR, and TCRdb's table has in-frame clones only and misses some. Here the sample spans 30,000 to 40,000 clones, about four fifths being singletons. The sample consisted of blood, taken from a patient who underwent chemoradiotherapy. These receptor sequences come from a human donor with HPV-associated anogenital cancer.

V is TRBV25-1 and J is TRBJ1-2; D remains ambiguous. CDR3 length: 15 amino acids. V dropped 2 bases and J dropped 4 bases, with 14 bases sitting between them. The germline gives CDR1 MGHDK, CDR2 SYGVNS. DNA of the CDR3: TGTGCCAGCAGTGAAGATTCCAGGAGGACCTATGGCTACACCTTC. This gives the protein CASSEDSRRTYGYTF.

The chain combines TRBV19 with TRBJ1-2, with TRBD1 as a possible D gene (6 bases). This CDR3 region has 15 residues. Trimming pared 5 bases from V and 6 bases from J, leaving 19 bases between. The germline V gene encodes CDR1 LNHDA and CDR2 SQIVND (reference sequence). The CDR3, as DNA: TGTGCCAGTAGTCTATGGGGGCCACAGGGAGATGGCTACACCTTC. It specifies CASSLWGPQGDGYTF.

The chain carries TRBV2 and TRBJ1-2; D gene uncertain. The CDR3 length is 15 residues. Germline V lookup: CDR1 SNHLY, CDR2 FYNNEI. V dropped 2 bases and J dropped 3 bases, with 13 bases sitting between them. As DNA, the CDR3 is TGTGCCAGCAGTGAACACGGTCCTGACGACTATGGCTACACCTTC. Protein product: CASSEHGPDDYGYTF.

This chain connects TRBV15 to TRBJ1-5; 7 nucleotides agree with TRBD1. Germline CDR1 reads LNHNV; CDR2 reads YYDKDF (reference sequence). The trim removed 2 bases at V and 5 bases at J, leaving 9 bases unmatched. CDR3 length: 16 residues. The CDR3 loop reads CATSRSGTVNYQPQHF. The CDR3, as DNA: TGTGCCACCAGCAGATCAGGGACAGTTAATTATCAGCCCCAGCATTTT.

This clone appeared a single time. This chain links TRBV18 with TRBJ1-4; D unresolved. The length of the CDR3 is 15 residues. Germline lookup yields CDR1 KGHSH and CDR2 LQKENI. The V end was cut by 4 bases, the J end by 8 bases, with 17 bases between. The chain's CDR3 is CASSHLESQGEKLFF. CDR3 in DNA: TGTGCCAGCTCACACTTAGAATCCCAAGGGGAAAAACTGTTTTTT.

The rearrangement links TRBV15 to TRBJ2-7, with 9 bases identical to TRBD2. Per germline, CDR1 LNHNV and CDR2 YYDKDF (reference sequence). The length of the CDR3 is 15 residues. V lost 1 base and J lost 6; bases outside the gene matches: 7. The CDR3 region is CATSRAGGLAREQYF. The DNA of the CDR3 is TGTGCCACCAGCAGAGCGGGTGGACTAGCGCGCGAGCAGTACTTC. The entire variable domain, with the rest obtained from reference TRBV15 and TRBJ2-7, is as follows: DAMVIQNPRYQVTQFGKPVTLSCSQTLNHNVMYWYQQKSSQAPKLLFHYYDKDFNNEADTPDNFQSRRPNTSFCFLDIRSPGLGDTAMYLCATSRAGGLAREQYFGPGTRLTVT.

The chain uses TRBV7-3 and TRBJ2-2, with 7 positions matching TRBD1. The CDR3 extends over 16 amino acids. Germline CDR1 is SGHTA and CDR2 is FQGTGA. V shed 5 bases and J 0 bases; nucleotides not matched to a gene: 6. This CDR3 reads CASSPRTGTNTGELFF. In DNA, the CDR3 is TGTGCCAGCAGCCCTAGGACAGGAACGAACACCGGGGAGCTGTTTTTT.

This clone was counted between two and nine times. The genes are TRBV9 and TRBJ2-1; D might be TRBD2 (6 bases). This CDR3 has 18 residues. Trimming cost V 2 bases and J 0 bases, with 18 bases left between them. Germline values: CDR1 SGDLS, CDR2 YYNGEE. The CDR3 reads CASSVLAREASSYNEQFF. The DNA for the CDR3 is TGTGCCAGCAGCGTCCTAGCCAGGGAGGCTAGCTCCTACAATGAGCAGTTCTTC.

The genes are TRBV5-5 and TRBJ1-2; the D is unclear. There are 12 residues in the CDR3. The V end lost 0 bases, the J end lost 4 bases, and 4 bases lay between the germline ends. Germline lookup yields CDR1 SGHKS and CDR2 YYEKEE (reference sequence). This chain's CDR3 is CASSLEAYGYTF. The CDR3 DNA is TGTGCCAGCAGCTTGGAGGCCTATGGCTACACCTTC.

Only a few counts were recorded for this clone. The rearrangement links TRBV7-3 to TRBJ2-3; 8 bases line up with TRBD1. CDR3 size: 14 residues. V shed 3 bases, J shed 1 base, and the junction held 0 bases outside the gene matches. The germline gives CDR1 SGHTA, CDR2 FQGTGA. The CDR3 region is CASSLGQGTDTQYF. The DNA for the CDR3 is TGTGCCAGCAGCTTGGGACAGGGCACAGATACGCAGTATTTT.

This CDR3 reads CASSSTDRLDTEAFF. CDR3 nucleotide sequence: TGTGCCAGCAGTTCCACCGACAGGTTGGACACTGAAGCTTTCTTT. The gene calls are TRBV6-6 and TRBJ1-1; weak D call: TRBD1 (6 bases). The CDR3 length is 15 residues. Germline CDR1 and CDR2: MNHNY and SVGAGI (reference sequence). Trimming took 4 bases from V and 3 from J, leaving 15 bases between them.

V gene TRBV18 combines with J gene TRBJ2-3; TRBD2 aligns across 7 bases. V was clipped by 1 base and J by 2 bases; unmatched bases: 6. This CDR3 is 16 amino acids long. Germline V gene data show CDR1 as KGHSH and CDR2 as LQKENI. The CDR3 region is CASSPLPAGTTDTQYF. DNA of the CDR3: TGTGCCAGCTCACCACTTCCAGCGGGGACCACAGATACGCAGTATTTT.

The chain recombines TRBV6-1 with TRBJ2-5; D tentatively fits TRBD1 or TRBD2 (5 bases each). This CDR3 is built from 16 residues. Germline V gives CDR1 MNHNS, CDR2 SASEGT. The V gene lost 3 bases and the J gene lost 5 bases, with 19 bases spanning the gap. The CDR3: CASSDPRETERETQYF. DNA for the CDR3: TGTGCCAGCAGTGACCCTAGGGAGACAGAAAGGGAGACCCAGTACTTC.

The rearrangement links TRBV4-1 to TRBJ2-3, with 9 bases lining up with TRBD2. Germline V gene sequence: CDR1 MGHRA, CDR2 YSYEKL. The CDR3 is made up of 19 amino acids. V was clipped by 1 base and J by 6 bases; unmatched bases: 17. CDR3 sequence: CASSQGAPGLAVPYDTQYF. The CDR3 DNA is TGCGCCAGCAGCCAAGGGGCTCCGGGACTAGCTGTTCCATATGATACGCAGTATTTT.

The rearrangement uses TRBV30 and TRBJ2-5, with D maybe TRBD2 (5 bases). Between the trimmed V and J ends, which lost 4 bases and 2 bases, there was a span of 8 bases. CDR3 size: 12 residues. Per the germline V gene, CDR1 is GTSNPN and CDR2 is SVGIG (reference sequence). The DNA of the CDR3 is TGTGCCTGGAAAGGGAGTCAAGAGACCCAGTACTTC. Translated: CAWKGSQETQYF.